The clone carrying this T cell receptor beta chain has just a few counts. What it recognizes is unknown. This entry is derived from a study of early T cells in non-severe SARS-CoV-2 infection. Whole-study context: It was bulk RNA from unsorted whole blood that was sequenced, and the chains were unpaired.

Researchers tagged individual cDNA molecules with unique molecular identifiers. TCRdb ran MiXCR on the 5' RACE reads and lists one entry per CDR3 protein. Altogether tens of thousands of distinct CDR3 sequences are present, about 6.1% being singletons, with the ten largest covering 5.8%. The study's findings and limits: Database matching using VDJdb favored anti-spike CD8 responses, with private and CD4 specificities left missing.

The starting material was whole blood, obtained at baseline. The receptor comes from an adult who was a healthcare worker with PCR-confirmed SARS-CoV-2 infection or an uninfected control (not recorded which).

The CDR3 loop is CASSLVMGQGGGYTF. DNA of the CDR3: TGTGCCAGCAGTTTAGTAATGGGACAGGGCGGTGGCTACACCTTC. The chain uses TRBV12-3 or TRBV12-4 and TRBJ1-2; 9 bases line up with TRBD1. The V segment lost 1 base and the J segment 7 bases; nucleotides outside the gene matches: 7. This CDR3 has 15 residues.